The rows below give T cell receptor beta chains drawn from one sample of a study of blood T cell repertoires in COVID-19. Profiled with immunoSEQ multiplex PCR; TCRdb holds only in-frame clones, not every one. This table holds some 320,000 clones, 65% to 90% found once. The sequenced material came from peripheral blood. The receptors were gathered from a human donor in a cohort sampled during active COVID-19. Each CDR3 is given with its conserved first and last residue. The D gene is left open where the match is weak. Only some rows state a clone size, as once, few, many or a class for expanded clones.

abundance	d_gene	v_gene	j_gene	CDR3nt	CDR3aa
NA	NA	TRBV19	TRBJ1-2	TGTGCCAGTAGTATAAGGGGTTCCTATGGCTACACCTTC	CASSIRGSYGYTF
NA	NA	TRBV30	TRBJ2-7	TGTGCCTGGAGTAACGGGGACACCTACGAGCAGTACTTC	CAWSNGDTYEQYF
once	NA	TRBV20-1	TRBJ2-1	TGCAGTGCTAGTTGGGAGCGGAGTGAGCAGTTCTTC	CSASWERSEQFF
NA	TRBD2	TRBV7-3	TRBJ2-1	TGTGCCAGCAGCCACCCGGGACTAGCGGGGGTAAATGAGCAGTTCTTC	CASSHPGLAGVNEQFF
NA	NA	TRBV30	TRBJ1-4	TGTGCCTGGAGTGTATCAGGGAATGAAAAACTGTTTTTT	CAWSVSGNEKLFF
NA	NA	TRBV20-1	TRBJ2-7	TGCAGTGCTAGAAGTGGGCACGAGCAGTACTTC	CSARSGHEQYF
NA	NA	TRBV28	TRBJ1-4	TGTGCCAGCAGTCTTTGGGGGGGCTCGCGAACTAATGAAAAACTGTTTTTT	CASSLWGGSRTNEKLFF
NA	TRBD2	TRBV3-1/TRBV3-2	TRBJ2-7	TGTGCCAGCAGCCAAGATTGGCGGGAGGGGGGACCCTACGAGCAGTACTTC	CASSQDWREGGPYEQYF
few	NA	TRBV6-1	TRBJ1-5	TGTGCCAGCAGTGAAGTCACAGGATCCCGTCAGCCCCAGCATTTT	CASSEVTGSRQPQHF
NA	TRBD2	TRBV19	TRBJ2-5	TGTGCCAGTAGTACTAGCGGGGGCCCGTACCAAGAGACCCAGTACTTC	CASSTSGGPYQETQYF
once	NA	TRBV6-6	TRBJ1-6	TGTGCCAGCAGTTACACGGCCTCGGGGAATTCACCCCTCCACTTT	CASSYTASGNSPLHF
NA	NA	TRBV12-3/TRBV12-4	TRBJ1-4	TGTGCCAGCAGCGCCGAGCGCGTAGGAAAACTGTTTTTT	CASSAERVGKLFF
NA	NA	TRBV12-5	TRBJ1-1	TGTGCTAGTGGTGGTAGCACAGGTCTCCCTGAAGCTTTCTTT	CASGGSTGLPEAFF
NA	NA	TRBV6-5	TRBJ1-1	TGTGCCAGCAGTTATAGGGGTTGGACTGAAGCTTTCTTT	CASSYRGWTEAFF
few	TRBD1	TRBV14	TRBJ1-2	TGTGCCAGCAGCCAAGTGCCAGGGGGCGCGACCTTC	CASSQVPGGATF
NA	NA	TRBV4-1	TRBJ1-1	TGCGCCAGCAGCCAGCCCGACAAGAACACTGAAGCTTTCTTT	CASSQPDKNTEAFF
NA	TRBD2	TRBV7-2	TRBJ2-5	TGTGCCAGCAGCCCGGGACTAGGTAGGGGAGAGACCCAGTACTTC	CASSPGLGRGETQYF
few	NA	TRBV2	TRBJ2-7	TGTGCCAGCAGTGAAGGGCAGGGCACCGACTACGAGCAGTACTTC	CASSEGQGTDYEQYF
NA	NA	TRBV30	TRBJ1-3	TGTGCCTGTAAACAGGCAAATGGAAACACCATATATTTT	CACKQANGNTIYF
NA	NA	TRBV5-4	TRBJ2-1	TGTGCCAGCAGCTTGGTCGGGCACCGGGGAGATGAGCAGTTCTTC	CASSLVGHRGDEQFF
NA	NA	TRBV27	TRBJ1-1	TGTGCCAGCAGTCCGACAGAATACAACACTGAAGCTTTCTTT	CASSPTEYNTEAFF
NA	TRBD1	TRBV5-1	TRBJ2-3	TGCGCCAGCAGCTTGGGCGGACAGGGGGCTCTCATGAATACGCAGTATTTT	CASSLGGQGALMNTQYF
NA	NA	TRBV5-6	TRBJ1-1	TGTGCCAGCAGCTTGAGGGGGACTGAAGCTTTCTTT	CASSLRGTEAFF
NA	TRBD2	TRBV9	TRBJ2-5	TGTGCCAGCAGCGTAGGGCTAGCGGGGGGTCAAGAGACCCAGTACTTC	CASSVGLAGGQETQYF
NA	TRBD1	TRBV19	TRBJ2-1	TGTGCCAGTAGTTCGCCCGGGACAGGAGACAATGAGCAGTTCTTC	CASSSPGTGDNEQFF
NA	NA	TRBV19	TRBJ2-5	TGTTCTTCGCGGGACAGCCAGAGGGAGACCCAGTACTTC	CSSRDSQRETQYF
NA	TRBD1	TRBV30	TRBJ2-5	TGTGCCTCTAGTGAGGACAGGGTTGAGACCCAGTACTTC	CASSEDRVETQYF
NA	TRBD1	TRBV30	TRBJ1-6	TGTGCCTGGGGTGACGGGACAGTGACTTCACCCCTCCACTTT	CAWGDGTVTSPLHF
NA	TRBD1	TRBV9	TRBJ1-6	TGTGCCAGCAGCACTCAGACAGGGAATAATTCACCCCTCCACTTT	CASSTQTGNNSPLHF
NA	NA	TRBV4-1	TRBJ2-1	TGCGCCAGCAGCCTCGGACTCTACAATGAGCAGTTCTTC	CASSLGLYNEQFF
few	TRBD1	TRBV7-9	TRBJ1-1	TGTGCCAGCAGCCAGGGGGCGGGGAACACTGAAGCTTTCTTT	CASSQGAGNTEAFF
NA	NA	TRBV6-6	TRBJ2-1	TGTGCCAGCCGCCTAGGAGGTGATGAGCAGTTCTTC	CASRLGGDEQFF
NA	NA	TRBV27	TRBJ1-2	TGTGCCAGCAGTCGGACTGCTAACTATGGCTACACCTTC	CASSRTANYGYTF
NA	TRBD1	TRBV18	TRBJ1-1	TGTGCCAGCTCCGTGACGAATACGCCTTTACAGGGGGCCAACATGAACACTGAAGCTTTCTTT	CASSVTNTPLQGANMNTEAFF
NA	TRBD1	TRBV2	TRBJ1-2	TGTGCCAGCAGTACCGGACAGGGGAGGGATGGCTACACCTTC	CASSTGQGRDGYTF
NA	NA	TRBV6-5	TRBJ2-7	TGTGCCAGCACCTCGGGAAGGGAGCAGTACTTC	CASTSGREQYF
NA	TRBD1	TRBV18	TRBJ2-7	TGTGCCAGCTCACTCGACAGGGGGCAGAGGGAGCAGTACTTC	CASSLDRGQREQYF
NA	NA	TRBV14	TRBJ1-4	TGTGCCAGCAGCTGGGGACACCGTAATGAAAAACTGTTTTTT	CASSWGHRNEKLFF
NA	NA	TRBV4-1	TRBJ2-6	TGCGCCAGCAGCCAAGGCGCAGGGGTCACTGGGGCCAACGTCCTGACTTTC	CASSQGAGVTGANVLTF
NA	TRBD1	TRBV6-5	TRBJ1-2	TGTGCCAGCGGGCTAACCGGGACAGGGGGTGGAGGCTACACCTTC	CASGLTGTGGGGYTF
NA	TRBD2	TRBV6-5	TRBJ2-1	TGTGCCAGCAGTCCTAGCGGGGGGGCAGATGAGCAGTTCTTC	CASSPSGGADEQFF
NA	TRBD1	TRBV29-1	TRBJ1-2	TGCAGCGCAGTGGACAGGACTAACTATGGCTACACCTTC	CSAVDRTNYGYTF
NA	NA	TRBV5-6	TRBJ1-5	TGTGCCAGCAGCTCGATACGGTATAGCAATCAGCCCCAGCATTTT	CASSSIRYSNQPQHF
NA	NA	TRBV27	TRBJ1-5	TGTGCCAGCAGTTTATCAGCGGATCAGCCCCAGCATTTT	CASSLSADQPQHF
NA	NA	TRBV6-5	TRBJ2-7	TGTGCCAGCAGTTACGATCAGTTCTCCTACGAGCAGTACTTC	CASSYDQFSYEQYF
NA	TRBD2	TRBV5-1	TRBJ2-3	TGCGCCAGCAGCCTGGGACTAGCGGTCACAGATACGCAGTATTTT	CASSLGLAVTDTQYF